This entry concerns a single T cell receptor (beta chain). TCRB was sequenced at Survey level resolution. Produced via immunoSEQ multiplex PCR; TCRdb's table is partial and in-frame only. The sample has approximately 8,700 clones, about 83% seen once. These data come from a study of follicular helper T cells after annual influenza vaccination. Time point here: 2013-2014 season, 7 days after vaccination. Non-naive CD4+CXCR5+PD-1+ cTfh were sorted into ICOS+CD38+ and ICOS-CD38- fractions. There are 12 residues in the CDR3. V was cut by 3 bases and J by 7 bases, with 10 bases left in between. Per the germline V gene, CDR1 is SGHTA and CDR2 is FQGNSA.

Specimen: CXCR5+ CD38- circulating T follicular helper cells from blood, collected 7 days after influenza vaccination. Subset here: circulating Tfh, non-naive CD4+CXCR5+PD-1+ (ICOS+CD38+ or ICOS-CD38-). The chain is built from TRBV7-2 and TRBJ2-7, with D possibly being TRBD2 (5 bases). This receptor was identified in an adult who received the influenza vaccine. CDR3 sequence: CASSFPPGEQYF. CDR3 sequence (DNA): TGTGCCAGCAGCTTTCCCCCGGGGGAGCAGTACTTC.